This T cell receptor beta chain was identified in a study of cytomegalovirus exposure and HLA in healthy donors. Study context: Earlier sequencing of 150 million to 200 million T cells yielded around 100 million unique TCR beta sequences.

There are 16 residues in the CDR3. Germline V gene data show CDR1 as SGHTA and CDR2 as FQGNSA. V was pared by 3 bases and J by 0 bases, with 9 bases between. At the time of sampling, donors were nominally healthy, though unrecorded immune exposures were likely. The PCR made use of 60 Vbeta and 13 Jbeta primers. Assay used: immunoSEQ multiplex PCR; TCRdb lists only in-frame clones, some missing. The sample contains about 150,000 clones, roughly 80% of which appear only once. With regard to this clone: The antigen is undetermined.

Overall study findings and caveats: Later analysis demonstrated an association between a missense DCLRE1C variant and TCR beta V- and J-gene trimming. There were several of the most significant clusters that appeared linked to common viral pathogens in a later analysis.

The sample comprised PBMCs. The rearrangement links TRBV7-2 to TRBJ1-6; D call uncertain. This TCR came from a woman aged 45 to 65 in good health and CMV-seropositive. The DNA of the CDR3 is TGTGCCAGCAGCTTGAGGGCAGTCTCCTATAATTCACCCCTCCACTTT. Protein: CASSLRAVSYNSPLHF.